The TCR beta chain described here comes from a study of tumor-infiltrating lymphocytes in primary liver carcinoma. Study in general: Spanning 30 to 69 years of age, the patients were men and women.

The input was 450 to 500 ng total RNA; TCR beta cDNA was made from it with a constant-region primer. Three nested multiplex PCR rounds, a slightly modified ARM-PCR method, built the TCR beta libraries. A C-beta reverse primer was combined with TRBV1-TRBV30 forward primers in the first two PCR rounds, and each round had around 11 cycles. TCRdb independently ran MiXCR on the multiplex PCR reads; one entry per CDR3 protein. The sample has a few hundred thousand distinct CDR3 sequences, approximately 54% seen once. Trimming cost V 4 bases and J 9 bases, with 16 bases left between them. The CDR3 has 13 amino acids. The germline CDR1 and CDR2 sequences are GTSNPN and SVGIG (reference sequence). This clonotype was seen only a few times. Germline DNA was also extracted, and blood RNA was taken from unsorted whole blood. Prior to surgery, four milliliters of peripheral blood were drawn.

Sequenced sample: peripheral blood. The chain uses TRBV30 and TRBJ2-1; D is possibly TRBD1 or TRBD2 (6 bases each). The source is a woman in her twenties or thirties with primary liver carcinoma and hepatitis B virus infection. The CDR3 nucleotides are TGTGCCTGGACCGGAGAAGGGGGGATTGAGCAGTTCTTC. Encoded protein: CAWTGEGGIEQFF. Using reference TRBV30 and TRBJ2-1 for the parts outside the CDR3, the full variable domain is SQTIHQWPATLVQPVGSPLSLECTVEGTSNPNLYWYRQAAGRGLQLLFYSVGIGQISSEVPQNLSASRPQDRQFILSSKKLLLSDSGFYLCAWTGEGGIEQFFGPGTRLTVL.